These 6 T cell receptor beta chains share one sample of origin, sequenced in a study of breast tumors, draining lymph nodes, adjacent tissues. In TCRdb, the multiplex PCR reads were re-called with MiXCR into one record per CDR3 protein. The top ten hold roughly a fifth of the sample, which has more than 50,000 distinct CDR3 sequences, approximately 57% seen once. Sequenced input: breast tumor tissue. These receptors all stem from a female donor with breast cancer. Some clones in this sample may be carry-over from other donors' samples.

This clonotype was seen ten or more times. The chain is built from TRBV6-6 and TRBJ2-5, with 8 bases matching TRBD2. The V and J ends lost 0 bases and 3 bases, in that order; junction bases with no gene match: 12. CDR1 MNHNY and CDR2 SVGAGI come from the germline V gene (reference sequence). The CDR3 is made up of 18 amino acids. The CDR3 DNA reads as TGTGCCAGCAGTTACTCGATCGGGGCACGGGAGGGAGAAGAGACCCAGTACTTC. Translation: CASSYSIGAREGEETQYF.

This chain connects TRBV5-1 to TRBJ1-2; D gene uncertain. The CDR3 spans 16 residues. Germline-derived CDR1 and CDR2 are SGHRS and YFSETQ. V was cut by 0 bases and J by 2 bases, with 14 bases left in between. For the CDR3, the DNA is TGCGCCAGCAGCTTGGAAGTTTACAATGAGAACTATGGCTACACCTTC. Its translation is CASSLEVYNENYGYTF.

This clonotype was picked up one time. The rearrangement links TRBV10-2 to TRBJ2-7; D perhaps matches TRBD2 (7 bases). The V gene's germline CDR1 is WSHSY and CDR2 SAAADI. The CDR3 is made up of 18 amino acids. V was trimmed by 0 bases and J by 4 bases, leaving 22 bases between them. DNA of the CDR3: TGCGCCAGCAGTGAGTCCAGCAGCTTACGGGGGGCCGGTTACGAGCAGTACTTC. Translation: CASSESSSLRGAGYEQYF.

This clonotype came up many times. This chain joins TRBV30 and TRBJ2-5, with D perhaps matching TRBD1 or TRBD2 (5 bases each). The CDR3 has 16 amino acids. The germline V gene encodes CDR1 GTSNPN and CDR2 SVGIG (reference sequence). V gave up 3 bases and J gave up 2 bases, with 19 bases separating them. The DNA for the CDR3 is TGTGCCTGGAGCGATCCCGGGGCAACCTTGCAAGAGACCCAGTACTTC. It yields the protein CAWSDPGATLQETQYF.

CDR3 region: CAWSRREDSPLHF. The DNA of the CDR3 is TGTGCCTGGAGTCGCAGGGAGGATTCACCCCTCCACTTT. The chain links TRBV30 to TRBJ1-6, with D perhaps TRBD1 (5 bases). The V and J ends lost 2 bases and 8 bases respectively, with 10 bases between them. Germline V gene lookup returns CDR1 GTSNPN and CDR2 SVGIG (reference sequence). This CDR3 contains 13 residues.

This rearrangement joins TRBV5-4 to TRBJ2-7; D might be TRBD1 (7 bases). This CDR3 is 13 amino acids long. The ends were cut back, 4 bases at V and 5 bases at J, with 13 bases in the middle. The germline CDR1 and CDR2 sequences are SGHNT and YYREEE (reference sequence). The CDR3 is CASSLGGTDEQYF. DNA of the CDR3: TGTGCCAGCAGCCTTGGCGGGACAGACGAGCAGTACTTC.